This T cell receptor beta chain was obtained from a study of blood T cell repertoires in COVID-19. The CDR3 contains 14 residues. The germline V gene has CDR1 SGHTA and CDR2 FQGNSA. V lost 5 bases, J lost 4 bases, and 12 bases lay in between. Profiled with immunoSEQ multiplex PCR; TCRdb holds only in-frame clones, not every one. The sample lists fewer than 150,000 clones, under 80% seen once, with under 3% in the top ten. The receptor's source is a man aged 45 to 65 with acute or convalescent COVID-19. Sequenced material: peripheral blood. This chain joins TRBV7-2 and TRBJ1-5; D gene unclear. Written as DNA, the CDR3 is TGTGCCAGCAGCCCCGGCGGATGGAATCAGCCCCAGCATTTT. Protein product: CASSPGGWNQPQHF.